A single sample gave rise to the 10 T cell receptor beta chains below, sequenced in a study of blood T cell repertoires in COVID-19. Libraries were prepared by immunoSEQ multiplex PCR; TCRdb keeps only in-frame clonotypes and omits some of them. Among some 300,000 clones listed, roughly 89% were seen once. Source material: peripheral blood. The receptors derive from a woman younger than 45 with COVID-19, enrolled during active disease.

The chain has TRBV7-8 and TRBJ2-1; 11 nucleotides align to TRBD2. The CDR3 contains 18 residues. Losses at the gene ends were 4 bases for V and 0 bases for J; bases not matched to a gene: 8. The germline V gene encodes CDR1 SGHVS and CDR2 FQNEAQ. The CDR3 spells CASSSRLAGSSSYNEQFF. For the CDR3, the DNA is TGTGCCAGCAGCTCGCGACTAGCGGGGTCTAGCTCCTACAATGAGCAGTTCTTC.

The count of this clone is one. This rearrangement joins TRBV4-2 to TRBJ1-3, with a possible D match to TRBD1 (5 bases). The CDR3 has 15 amino acids. CDR1 is LGHNA, CDR2 YNFKEQ, per germline. V was clipped by 1 base and J by 2 bases, with 9 bases between them. CDR3 sequence reads: CASSQGWGPGNTIYF. The CDR3 DNA reads TGTGCCAGCAGCCAAGGATGGGGCCCTGGAAACACCATATATTTT.

Details on this clone: The sample contains more than one DNA sequence encoding this CDR3. The chain uses TRBV6-5 and TRBJ2-7; D may be TRBD2 (5 bases). Deletions cut 8 bases from V and 3 bases from J, with 11 bases between. The CDR3 loop spans 12 amino acids. Germline V gives CDR1 MNHEY, CDR2 SVGAGI. CDR3 DNA sequence: TGTGCCAGCTCATCCGGGGTCTACGAGCAGTACTTC. Translating gives CASSSGVYEQYF.

The V gene is TRBV3-1 (or the pseudogene TRBV3-2), the J gene TRBJ2-1; D is possibly TRBD2 (7 bases). The CDR3 runs to 15 residues. In germline, CDR1 is LGHDT, CDR2 YNNKEL (reference sequence). Trimming took 4 bases from V and 5 from J, leaving 15 bases between them. The DNA of the CDR3 is TGTGCCAGCAGCCGAGCCCGGGGGGCCCACAATGAGCAGTTCTTC. This codes for CASSRARGAHNEQFF.

V gene TRBV7-2 combines with J gene TRBJ1-4, with D maybe TRBD1 (5 bases). This CDR3 region has 14 residues. Trimming shortened V by 5 bases and J by 7 bases, and 14 bases separated the two germline ends. Germline V gene lookup returns CDR1 SGHTA and CDR2 FQGNSA. The CDR3 sequence is CASSHGRGGEKLFF. The CDR3 DNA sequence: TGTGCCAGCAGCCATGGGAGGGGAGGTGAAAAACTGTTTTTT.

CDR3: CSASHWDTQYF. The CDR3, as DNA: TGCAGTGCCTCTCACTGGGATACGCAGTATTTT. The rearrangement links TRBV20-1 to TRBJ2-3; unclear D gene. Germline V gene lookup returns CDR1 DFQATT and CDR2 SNEGSKA (reference sequence). Trimming took 6 bases from V and 6 from J, leaving 10 bases between them. The CDR3 loop spans 11 amino acids.

J is TRBJ1-6 and V is TRBV12-5, with D possibly being TRBD1 (6 bases). The CDR3 runs to 13 residues. Germline CDR1 reads LGHNT; CDR2 reads FRNRAP. Trimming stripped 5 bases from V and 8 bases from J, with 10 bases between. CDR3: CASGATGYSPLHF. DNA for the CDR3: TGTGCTAGTGGTGCGACAGGCTATTCACCCCTCCACTTT.

The chain joins TRBV10-2 to TRBJ1-1; D may be TRBD1 (5 bases). V was trimmed by 8 bases and J by 1 base, leaving 17 bases between them. This CDR3 is 15 amino acids long. In germline, CDR1 is WSHSY, CDR2 SAAADI. As DNA, the CDR3 is TGCGCCAGCTTGGACATGGGAAGGACGAACACTGAAGCTTTCTTT. Translating it yields CASLDMGRTNTEAFF.

The V and J genes are TRBV6-5 and TRBJ1-1, with 7 nucleotides matching TRBD1. Per germline, CDR1 MNHEY and CDR2 SVGAGI. V dropped 5 bases and J dropped 6; count of bases not matched to a gene: 12. The CDR3 runs 15 residues. This CDR3 reads CASSIRQGVLSEAFF. The CDR3 bases are TGTGCCAGCAGTATCCGACAGGGTGTATTGTCTGAAGCTTTCTTT.

The chain couples TRBV10-2 to TRBJ2-2, with 7 bases lining up with TRBD2. V lost 6 bases to trimming and J lost 4 bases; unmatched junction nucleotides: 11. The CDR3 is made up of 16 amino acids. Germline loops: CDR1 WSHSY, CDR2 SAAADI. The chain's CDR3 is CASRSRGGTVTGELFF. CDR3 coding DNA: TGCGCCAGCAGGTCCCGGGGAGGGACGGTCACCGGGGAGCTGTTTTTT.